Listed here is a single T cell receptor beta chain. Its antigen is undetermined. The sample comes from a study of T cell responses to AZD1222 COVID-19 vaccine. V was clipped by 7 bases and J by 8 bases; unmatched bases: 14. There are 15 residues in the CDR3. From germline, CDR1 is MDHEN and CDR2 SYDVKM. Whole-study findings and limits: It was only a handful of AZD1222 recipients who were seropositive at baseline. Close to half of all spike-specific TCRs reportedly target regions of the variants that are unmutated. Donor demographics were predominantly white British with a female majority; clonal diversity may be underestimated. Repertoires in all cases were sampled only once the peak T cell response had passed.

Clones were sequenced by immunoSEQ multiplex PCR, and TCRdb holds only the in-frame ones, with some missing. The table has around 160,000 clones, 82% seen once. The receptor was isolated from an adult in good health. The chain uses TRBV28 and TRBJ1-3, with 7 bases that match TRBD1. The sample was peripheral blood, taken on day 0 of MenACWY control vaccination. CDR3 sequence: CASKGRQGNRDTIYF. The DNA for the CDR3 is TGTGCCAGCAAGGGGCGACAGGGTAATAGGGACACCATATATTTT.